This record covers a single T cell receptor beta chain. The protocol was immunoSEQ multiplex PCR, while the TCRdb copy is restricted to in-frame clones and leaves out a portion. The sample gives about 200,000 clones, 70% to 90% of which show up once; around 3% is in the top ten. This CDR3 contains 16 residues. This sample was taken from a study of blood T cell repertoires in COVID-19. Background on the study: Italy, Spain and the United States were the sources of the convalescent and acute COVID-19 samples. In each case, the material was cDNA or gDNA derived from T cells, B-cell-depleted T cells, or PBMCs.

The chain combines TRBV21-1 with TRBJ2-3; the listed D gene, TRBD2, was not tested against the DNA. TRBV21-1 is flagged as a pseudogene. The clonotype comes from a man between 60 and 70 years old with acute or convalescent COVID-19. Sequencing input: peripheral blood. This CDR3 is CASSKAVPGRTDTQYF. The CDR3 coding sequence is TGTGCCAGCAGCAAAGCTGTCCCGGGTCGGACAGATACGCAGTATTTT.